Listed here is a single T cell receptor (beta chain). The method was immunoSEQ multiplex PCR; TCRdb's version includes in-frame clones alone and lacks a portion of them. This sample carries 350,000 to 400,000 clones, roughly 86% of them seen once, and the ten largest clones take about 1.8%. In germline, CDR1 is SGDLS, CDR2 YYNGEE. The ends lost 2 bases at V and 2 bases at J; junction bases unmatched: 4. The CDR3 totals 14 residues. The data are from a study of blood T cell repertoires in COVID-19. Study-level information: From the United States, Italy and Spain came samples of acute and convalescent COVID-19.

The source material was PBMCs or T cells enriched from blood (not recorded which). The chain combines TRBV9 with TRBJ2-7; 7 bases are shared with TRBD1. The receptor was derived from a woman in her 30s who had recovered from COVID-19. The CDR3 loop reads CASSVGDRTYEQYF. The CDR3 bases are TGTGCCAGCAGCGTTGGGGACAGAACCTACGAGCAGTACTTC.